These 15 T cell receptor beta chains came from one sample sequenced in a study of early T cells in non-severe SARS-CoV-2 infection. One entry per CDR3 protein results from TCRdb running MiXCR on the 5' RACE reads. This table holds some 55,000 distinct CDR3 sequences, roughly 12% found once. The specimen was whole blood, collected at baseline. These receptors all come from an adult who was a healthcare worker with PCR-confirmed SARS-CoV-2 infection or an uninfected control (not recorded which).

The chain has TRBV20-1 and TRBJ2-3, with D perhaps matching TRBD2 (6 bases). The CDR3 length is 14 residues. The germline V and J ends were trimmed by 2 bases and 2 bases, with 11 bases remaining between them. The germline gives CDR1 DFQATT, CDR2 SNEGSKA (reference sequence). The DNA of the CDR3 is TGCAGTGCTAGACAACTAGCTCTCACAGATACGCAGTATTTT. It is translated as CSARQLALTDTQYF.

This clonotype has just a few counts. The rearrangement uses TRBV20-1 and TRBJ2-3, with D uncertain. Germline V gives CDR1 DFQATT, CDR2 SNEGSKA (reference sequence). This CDR3 is 14 amino acids long. The V gene lost 4 bases and the J gene lost 4 bases, with 15 bases spanning the gap. The chain's CDR3 is CSAIRQGSADTQYF. CDR3 DNA: TGCAGTGCTATACGACAAGGATCCGCAGATACGCAGTATTTT.

Many counts were recorded for this clonotype. The V gene is TRBV7-2, the J gene TRBJ1-5; D remains unclear. Germline V gene data show CDR1 as SGHTA and CDR2 as FQGNSA. The CDR3 has 13 residues. V was clipped by 4 bases and J by 3 bases, with 7 bases between them. CDR3 region: CASSWGDNQPQHF. In DNA, the CDR3 is TGTGCCAGCAGCTGGGGAGACAATCAGCCCCAGCATTTT.

This clonotype was recorded a few times. The chain couples TRBV6-2 or TRBV6-3 to TRBJ2-2; 7 nucleotides align to TRBD1. The CDR3 runs 14 residues. The J segment lost 1 base and the V segment lost 6 bases, leaving 2 bases of the junction unmatched. Germline values: CDR1 MNHEY, CDR2 SVGEGT. The CDR3 loop reads CASRGDRNTGELFF. CDR3 sequence (DNA): TGTGCCAGCAGGGGGGACAGGAACACCGGGGAGCTGTTTTTT.

This clonotype was picked up a small number of times. The chain carries TRBV6-2 or TRBV6-3 and TRBJ2-7; 7 bases fit TRBD1. The CDR3 spans 13 residues. Germline assignment: CDR1 MNHEY and CDR2 SVGEGT. Trimming removed 6 bases from V and 7 bases from J; junction bases left unmatched: 9. The CDR3 region has the DNA TGTGCCAGCAGAAACCGACAGGGCGGTGAGCAGTACTTC. Encoded protein: CASRNRQGGEQYF.

The chain couples TRBV6-6 to TRBJ1-5; D not certain. This CDR3 contains 13 residues. V was trimmed by 7 bases and J by 0 bases, leaving 7 bases between them. Germline-derived CDR1 and CDR2 are MNHNY and SVGAGI (reference sequence). The CDR3 coding sequence is TGTGCCAGCAAGAGGGCTAGCAATCAGCCCCAGCATTTT. This sequence encodes CASKRASNQPQHF.

The genes are TRBV4-1 and TRBJ2-1; possibly TRBD1 for D (6 bases). There are 16 residues in the CDR3. Germline assignment: CDR1 MGHRA and CDR2 YSYEKL. V lost 1 base and J lost 2, with 12 bases in between. CDR3 protein: CASSQATGQTYNEQFF. The DNA of the CDR3 is TGCGCCAGCAGCCAAGCCACGGGACAAACCTACAATGAGCAGTTCTTC.

J is TRBJ1-6 and V is TRBV12-3 or TRBV12-4; D gene ambiguous. Trimming pared 3 bases from V and 10 bases from J, leaving 10 bases between. The CDR3 length is 13 residues. CDR3 DNA sequence: TGTGCCAGCAGTTTCTTTAGAGAATCACCCCTCCACTTT. Translating gives CASSFFRESPLHF.

Ten or more counts support this clonotype. The V and J genes are TRBV24-1 and TRBJ1-1; TRBD1 aligns across 10 bases. J lost 5 bases, V lost 6 bases, and 2 bases had no gene match. The CDR3 runs to 13 residues. The germline gives CDR1 KGHDR, CDR2 SFDVKD. The CDR3 sequence: CATSWGQGTEAFF. The CDR3 DNA reads as TGTGCCACCAGTTGGGGACAGGGGACTGAAGCTTTCTTT.

Comment on this clonotype: One end of the junction varies from germline; a read error may be responsible. The chain joins TRBV7-8 to TRBJ1-1, with D hard to call. CDR1 and CDR2 (germline): SGHVS, FQNEAQ. There are 14 residues in the CDR3. The CDR3 sequence is CVSSLGPPNTEAFF. CDR3 DNA sequence: TGTGTCAGCAGCTTAGGACCCCCGAACACTGAAGCTTTCTTT.

The sample holds a few counts of this clonotype. V is TRBV24-1 and J is TRBJ2-3, with TRBD1 matching over 7 bases. After removal of 4 bases from V and 3 bases from J, the junction contained 12 bases not matched to a gene. This CDR3 region has 17 residues. Germline CDR1 reads KGHDR; CDR2 reads SFDVKD. The CDR3 DNA sequence: TGTGCCACCAGTGACTCCCGGGACAGCAAGATAACAGATACGCAGTATTTT. Residues: CATSDSRDSKITDTQYF.

This clonotype was counted a few times. The chain recombines TRBV10-3 with TRBJ2-2, with 14 positions matching TRBD2. This CDR3 has 20 residues. Germline CDR1 is ENHRY and CDR2 is SYGVKD. The V segment lost 4 bases and the J segment 1 base; nucleotides outside the gene matches: 11. The CDR3 loop reads CAISGPLGTSGSVNTGELFF. Written as DNA, the CDR3 is TGTGCCATCAGTGGGCCCCTTGGGACTAGCGGGAGTGTGAACACCGGGGAGCTGTTTTTT.

The genes are TRBV7-2 and TRBJ2-5, with 8 bases identical to TRBD1. The CDR3 is 16 amino acids. CDR1 is SGHTA and CDR2 is FQGNSA in the germline V gene. The V gene end was trimmed by 0 bases and the J gene end by 1 base; junction bases not matched to a gene: 4. The chain's CDR3 is CASSLADRVGQETQYF. The CDR3 DNA reads TGTGCCAGCAGCTTAGCGGACAGGGTGGGCCAAGAGACCCAGTACTTC.

This clonotype was seen only a few times. The chain has TRBV7-6 and TRBJ2-7; 7 bases agree with TRBD2. CDR3 length: 15 residues. Germline lookup yields CDR1 SGHVS and CDR2 FNYEAQ. Germline trimming cut 1 base from V and 0 bases from J; bases unmatched to any gene: 3. CDR3 region: CASSLGSSGSYEQYF. CDR3 nucleotide sequence: TGTGCCAGCAGCTTAGGGTCTAGCGGCTCCTACGAGCAGTACTTC. Looking up the rest from reference TRBV7-6 and TRBJ2-7 gives the full variable domain: GAGVSQSPRYKVTKRGQDVALRCDPISGHVSLYWYRQALGQGPEFLTYFNYEAQQDKSGLPNDRFSAERPEGSISTLTIQRTEQRDSAMYRCASSLGSSGSYEQYFGPGTRLTVT.

This clonotype has more than one count but fewer than ten. The V gene is TRBV20-1, the J gene TRBJ2-1; TRBD2 is a possible D gene (6 bases). This CDR3 comprises 14 residues. CDR1 is DFQATT, CDR2 SNEGSKA, per germline (reference sequence). V was pared by 4 bases and J by 2 bases, with 12 bases between. The CDR3 reads CSAIWGEAYNEQFF. The CDR3 DNA is TGCAGTGCTATTTGGGGGGAGGCCTACAATGAGCAGTTCTTC.